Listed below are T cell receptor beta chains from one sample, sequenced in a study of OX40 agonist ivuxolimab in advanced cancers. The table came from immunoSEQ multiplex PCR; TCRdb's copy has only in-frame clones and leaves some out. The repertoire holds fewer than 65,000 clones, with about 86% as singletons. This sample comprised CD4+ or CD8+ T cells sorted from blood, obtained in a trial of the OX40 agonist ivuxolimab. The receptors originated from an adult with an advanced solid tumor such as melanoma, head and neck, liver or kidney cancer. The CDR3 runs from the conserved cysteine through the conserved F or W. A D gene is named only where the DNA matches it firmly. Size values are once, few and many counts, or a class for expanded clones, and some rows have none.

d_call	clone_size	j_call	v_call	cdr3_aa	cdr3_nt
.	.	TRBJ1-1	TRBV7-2	CASSFGNTEAFF	TGTGCCAGCAGCTTTGGGAACACTGAAGCTTTCTTT
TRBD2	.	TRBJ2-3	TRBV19	CASRAGGRDTQYF	TGTGCCAGTAGAGCGGGAGGGAGAGATACGCAGTATTTT
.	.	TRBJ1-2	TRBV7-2	CASSSYGTLLRGYTF	TGTGCCAGCAGCTCTTACGGGACACTCCTTAGAGGCTACACCTTC
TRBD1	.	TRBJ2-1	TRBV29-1	CSVEGPQGAAEQFF	TGCAGCGTTGAGGGCCCACAGGGGGCCGCTGAGCAGTTCTTC
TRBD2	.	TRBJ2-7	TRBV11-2	CASSPVSGKTYEQYF	TGTGCCAGCAGCCCTGTTAGCGGGAAAACCTACGAGCAGTACTTC
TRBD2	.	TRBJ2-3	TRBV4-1	CASSQVAGGRNTQYF	TGCGCCAGCAGCCAAGTAGCGGGGGGGAGAAATACGCAGTATTTT
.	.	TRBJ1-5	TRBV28	CASSLLKGPTNQPQHF	TGTGCCAGCAGTTTATTAAAGGGGCCGACAAATCAGCCCCAGCATTTT
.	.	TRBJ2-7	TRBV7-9	CASSLEGRYEQYF	TGTGCCAGCAGCTTAGAGGGGCGCTACGAGCAGTACTTC
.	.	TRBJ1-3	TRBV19	CASSIVGSSGNTIYF	TGTGCCAGTAGTATTGTGGGGAGCTCTGGAAACACCATATATTTT
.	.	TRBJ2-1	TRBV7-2	CASSYQGGPYNEQFF	TGTGCCAGCAGCTACCAGGGGGGGCCCTACAATGAGCAGTTCTTC
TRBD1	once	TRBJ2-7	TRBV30	CATPGQGNEQYF	TGTGCCACTCCGGGACAGGGAAACGAGCAGTACTTC
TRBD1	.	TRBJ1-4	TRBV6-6	CASSGTGGVGEKLFF	TGTGCCAGCAGTGGCACAGGGGGAGTAGGCGAAAAACTGTTTTTT
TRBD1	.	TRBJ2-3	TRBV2	CASSPGQGRTDTQYF	TGTGCCAGCAGCCCGGGACAGGGACGCACAGATACGCAGTATTTT
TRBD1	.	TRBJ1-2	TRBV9	CASSAQGALGYGYTF	TGTGCCAGCAGCGCCCAGGGGGCGCTGGGCTATGGCTACACCTTC
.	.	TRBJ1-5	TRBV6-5	CASSYSGGNNQPQHF	TGTGCCAGCAGTTACTCGGGGGGAAACAATCAGCCCCAGCATTTT
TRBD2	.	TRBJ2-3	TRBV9	CASSLAGETQYF	TGTGCCAGCAGCTTAGCGGGAGAAACGCAGTATTTT
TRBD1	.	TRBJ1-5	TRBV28	CASRGTVRPQHF	TGTGCCAGCAGGGGGACAGTACGGCCCCAGCATTTT
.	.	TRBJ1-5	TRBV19	CASSMSGSRNQPQHF	TGTGCCAGTAGTATGAGCGGTTCTCGCAATCAGCCCCAGCATTTT
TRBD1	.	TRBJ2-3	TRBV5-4	CASSPGQGYDTQYF	TGTGCCAGCAGCCCCGGACAGGGTTACGATACGCAGTATTTT
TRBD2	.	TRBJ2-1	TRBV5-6	CASSLVVAGSGDEQFF	TGTGCCAGCAGCTTGGTGGTAGCGGGGAGCGGGGATGAGCAGTTCTTC
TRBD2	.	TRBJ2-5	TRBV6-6	CASSFSGLAVRETQYF	TGTGCCAGCAGTTTCTCGGGACTAGCGGTGCGGGAGACCCAGTACTTC
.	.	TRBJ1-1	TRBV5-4	CASSLAGGGNTEAFF	TGTGCCAGCAGCTTGGCCGGAGGGGGGAACACTGAAGCTTTCTTT
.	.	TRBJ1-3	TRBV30	CAWSVKGLSGNTIYF	TGTGCCTGGAGTGTAAAAGGCCTGTCCGGAAACACCATATATTTT
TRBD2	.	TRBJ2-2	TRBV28	CASTATSVELFF	TGTGCCAGCACCGCCACTAGCGTGGAGCTGTTTTTT
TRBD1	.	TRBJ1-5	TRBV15	CATSRGQGKSYF	TGTGCCACCAGCAGAGGACAGGGAAAAAGCTATTTT
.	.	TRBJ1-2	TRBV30	CAWSALGSGGYTF	TGTGCCTGGAGTGCCCTGGGGAGCGGTGGCTACACCTTC
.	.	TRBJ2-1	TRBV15	CATSGVPGASYNEQFF	TGTGCCACCAGCGGGGTGCCGGGGGCCTCCTACAATGAGCAGTTCTTC
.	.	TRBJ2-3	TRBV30	CAWTPLGGWADTQYF	TGTGCCTGGACCCCTCTTGGGGGTTGGGCAGATACGCAGTATTTT
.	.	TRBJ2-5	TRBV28	CASSLSSPQETQYF	TGTGCCAGCAGTTTATCCAGCCCACAAGAGACCCAGTACTTC
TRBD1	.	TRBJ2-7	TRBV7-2	CASSLGPGQVFEQYF	TGTGCCAGCAGCTTAGGACCCGGACAGGTCTTTGAGCAGTACTTC
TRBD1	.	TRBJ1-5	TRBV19	CASSTRTGQPNQPQHF	TGTGCCAGTAGTACCCGGACGGGACAGCCTAATCAGCCCCAGCATTTT
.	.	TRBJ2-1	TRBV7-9	CASSPDSYNEQFF	TGTGCCAGCAGCCCGGACTCCTACAATGAGCAGTTCTTC
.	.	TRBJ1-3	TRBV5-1	CASSLEGPGNTIYF	TGCGCCAGCAGCTTGGAGGGGCCCGGAAACACCATATATTTT
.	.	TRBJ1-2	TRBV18	CASSRFQGSEEGYTF	TGTGCCAGCTCACGATTCCAGGGGAGTGAAGAAGGCTACACCTTC
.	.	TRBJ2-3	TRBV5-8	CASSLAQGYTQYF	TGTGCCAGCAGCTTGGCACAGGGATATACGCAGTATTTT
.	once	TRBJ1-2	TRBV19	CASSMSSGSRANYGYTF	TGTGCCAGTAGTATGTCCTCCGGGAGCCGTGCTAACTATGGCTACACCTTC
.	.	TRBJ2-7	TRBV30	CAWSPDFYEQYF	TGTGCCTGGAGTCCCGACTTCTACGAGCAGTACTTC
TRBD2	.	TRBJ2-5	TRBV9	CASSEGLDWETQYF	TGTGCCAGCAGCGAGGGACTAGACTGGGAGACCCAGTACTTC
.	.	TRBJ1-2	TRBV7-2	CASSLVGNSQANYGYTF	TGTGCCAGCAGCTTAGTGGGGAATTCCCAAGCTAACTATGGCTACACCTTC
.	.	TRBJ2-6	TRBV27	CASSLGSGANVLTF	TGTGCCAGCAGCTTGGGCTCTGGGGCCAACGTCCTGACTTTC
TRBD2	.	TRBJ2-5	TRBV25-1	CASSSTSGRIETQYF	TGTGCCAGCAGTTCGACTAGCGGGAGAATTGAGACCCAGTACTTC
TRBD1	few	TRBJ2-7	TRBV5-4	CASSLGQGSEQYF	TGTGCCAGCAGCTTAGGACAGGGTTCAGAGCAGTACTTC
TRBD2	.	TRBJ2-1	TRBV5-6	CASSVGLGSYNEQFF	TGTGCCAGCAGCGTCGGACTAGGGTCCTACAATGAGCAGTTCTTC
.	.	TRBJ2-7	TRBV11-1	CASSSRTEAYEQYF	TGTGCCAGCAGCTCCAGGACTGAGGCCTACGAGCAGTACTTC
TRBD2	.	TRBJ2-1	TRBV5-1	CASSEIAGGPSEQFF	TGCGCCAGCAGCGAAATAGCGGGGGGGCCGAGTGAGCAGTTCTTC
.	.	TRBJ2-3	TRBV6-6	CASSYRDTDTQYF	TGTGCCAGCAGTTACAGGGACACAGATACGCAGTATTTT
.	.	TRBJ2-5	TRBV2	CASSAGLTFGETQYF	TGTGCCAGCAGTGCGGGCCTCACGTTCGGGGAGACCCAGTACTTC
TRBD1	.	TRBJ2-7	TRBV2	CASRSQGDYEQYF	TGTGCCAGCAGGTCACAGGGGGACTACGAGCAGTACTTC
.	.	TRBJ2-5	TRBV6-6	CASSGQQETQYF	TGTGCCAGCAGCGGACAGCAAGAGACCCAGTACTTC
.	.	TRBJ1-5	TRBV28	CASSPLRGNQPQHF	TGTGCCAGCAGTCCCCTAAGGGGCAATCAGCCCCAGCATTTT
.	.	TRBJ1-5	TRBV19	CASTLRPRGNQPQHF	TGTGCCAGTACGCTCAGACCCAGGGGCAATCAGCCCCAGCATTTT
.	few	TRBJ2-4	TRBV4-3	CASSQERGIKNIQYF	TGCGCCAGCAGCCAAGAAAGGGGCATCAAAAACATTCAGTACTTC